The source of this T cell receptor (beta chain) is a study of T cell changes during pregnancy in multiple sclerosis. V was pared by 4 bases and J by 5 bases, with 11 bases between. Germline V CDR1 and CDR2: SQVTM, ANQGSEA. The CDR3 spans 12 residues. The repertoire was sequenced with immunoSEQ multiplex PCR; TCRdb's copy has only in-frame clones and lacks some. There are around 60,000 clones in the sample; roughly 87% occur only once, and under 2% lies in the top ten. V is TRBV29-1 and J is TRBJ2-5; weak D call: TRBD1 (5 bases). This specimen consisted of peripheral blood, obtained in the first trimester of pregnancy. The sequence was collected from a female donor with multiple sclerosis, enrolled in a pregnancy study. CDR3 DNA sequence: TGCAGCGTTGCAGGGTCGAGTGAGACCCAGTACTTC. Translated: CSVAGSSETQYF.